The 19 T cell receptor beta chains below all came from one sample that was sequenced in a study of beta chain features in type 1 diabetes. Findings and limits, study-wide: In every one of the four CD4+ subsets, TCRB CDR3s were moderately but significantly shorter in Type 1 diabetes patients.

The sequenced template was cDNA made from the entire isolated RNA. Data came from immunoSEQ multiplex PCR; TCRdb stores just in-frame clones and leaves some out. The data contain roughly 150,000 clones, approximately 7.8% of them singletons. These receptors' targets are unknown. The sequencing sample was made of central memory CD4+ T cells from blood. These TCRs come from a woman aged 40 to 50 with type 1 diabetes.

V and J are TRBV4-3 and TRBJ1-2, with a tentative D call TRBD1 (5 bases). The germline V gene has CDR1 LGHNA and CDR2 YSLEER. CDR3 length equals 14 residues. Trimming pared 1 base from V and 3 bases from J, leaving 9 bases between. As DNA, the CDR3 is TGCGCCAGCAGCCAAGCGTGGGGGGACTATGGCTACACCTTC. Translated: CASSQAWGDYGYTF.

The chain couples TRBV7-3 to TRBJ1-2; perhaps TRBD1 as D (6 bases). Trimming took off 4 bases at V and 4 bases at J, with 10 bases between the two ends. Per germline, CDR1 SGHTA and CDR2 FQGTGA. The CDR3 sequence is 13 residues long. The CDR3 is CASSSAGAYGYTF. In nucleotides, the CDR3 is TGTGCCAGCAGCTCGGCAGGGGCCTATGGCTACACCTTC.

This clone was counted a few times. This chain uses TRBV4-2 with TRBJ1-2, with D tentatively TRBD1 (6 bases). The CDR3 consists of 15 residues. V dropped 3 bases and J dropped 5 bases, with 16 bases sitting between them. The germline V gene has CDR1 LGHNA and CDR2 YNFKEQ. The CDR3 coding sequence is TGTGCCAGCAGCCACCGAGCAGGGGCGGAATATGGCTACACCTTC. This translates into CASSHRAGAEYGYTF.

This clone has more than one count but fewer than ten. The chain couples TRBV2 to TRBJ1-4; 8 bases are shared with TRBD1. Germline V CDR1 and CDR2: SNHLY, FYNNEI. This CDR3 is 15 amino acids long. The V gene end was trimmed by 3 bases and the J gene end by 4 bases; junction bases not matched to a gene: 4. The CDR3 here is CASSERTGSNEKLFF. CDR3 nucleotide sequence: TGTGCCAGCAGTGAGCGGACAGGGAGTAATGAAAAACTGTTTTTT.

CDR3 sequence (DNA): TGTGCCAGCAGCCTGGGACAGTCGGAGACCCAGTACTTC. The encoded protein is CASSLGQSETQYF. The chain recombines TRBV7-9 with TRBJ2-5; 7 bases map to TRBD1. There are 13 residues in the CDR3. Germline CDR1 and CDR2: SEHNR and FQNEAQ (reference sequence). V shed 5 bases, J shed 5 bases, and the junction held 5 bases outside the gene matches.

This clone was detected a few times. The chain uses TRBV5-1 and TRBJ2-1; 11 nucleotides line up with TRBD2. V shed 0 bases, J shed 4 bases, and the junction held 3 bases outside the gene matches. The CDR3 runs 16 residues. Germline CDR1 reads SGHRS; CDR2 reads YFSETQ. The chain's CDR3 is CASSLAGTSGYNEQFF. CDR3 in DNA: TGCGCCAGCAGCTTGGCGGGGACTAGCGGTTACAATGAGCAGTTCTTC.

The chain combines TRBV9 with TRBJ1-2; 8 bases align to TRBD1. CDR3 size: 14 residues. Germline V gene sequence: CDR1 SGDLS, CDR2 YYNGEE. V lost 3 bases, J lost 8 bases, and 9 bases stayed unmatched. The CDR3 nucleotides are TGTGCCAGCAGCGCAGACAGGGGACTTCTCGGCTACACCTTC. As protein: CASSADRGLLGYTF.

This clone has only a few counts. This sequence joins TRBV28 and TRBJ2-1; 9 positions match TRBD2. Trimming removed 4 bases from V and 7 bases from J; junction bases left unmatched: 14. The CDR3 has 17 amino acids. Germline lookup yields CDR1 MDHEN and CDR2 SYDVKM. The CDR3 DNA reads TGTGCCAGCAGTTCCCCCGGGAATAGCGGGAGCTTAAATGAGCAGTTCTTC. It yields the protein CASSSPGNSGSLNEQFF.

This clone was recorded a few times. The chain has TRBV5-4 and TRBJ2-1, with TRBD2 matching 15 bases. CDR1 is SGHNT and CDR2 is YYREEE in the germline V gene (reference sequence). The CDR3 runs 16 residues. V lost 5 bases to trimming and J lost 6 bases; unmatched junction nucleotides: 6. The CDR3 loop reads CASRGLAGGPGNEQFF. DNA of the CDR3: TGTGCCAGCAGAGGACTAGCGGGAGGGCCCGGCAATGAGCAGTTCTTC. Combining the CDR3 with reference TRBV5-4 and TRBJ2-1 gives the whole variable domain ETGVTQSPTHLIKTRGQQVTLRCSSQSGHNTVSWYQQALGQGPQFIFQYYREEENGRGNFPPRFSGLQFPNYSSELNVNALELDDSALYLCASRGLAGGPGNEQFFGPGTRLTVL.

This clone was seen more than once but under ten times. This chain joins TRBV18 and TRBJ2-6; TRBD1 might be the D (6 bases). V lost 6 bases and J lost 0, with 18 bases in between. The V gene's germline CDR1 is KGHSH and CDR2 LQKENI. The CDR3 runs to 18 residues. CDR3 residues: CASSHGQLELSGANVLTF. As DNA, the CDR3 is TGTGCCAGCTCCCATGGACAGCTGGAGCTCTCTGGGGCCAACGTCCTGACTTTC.

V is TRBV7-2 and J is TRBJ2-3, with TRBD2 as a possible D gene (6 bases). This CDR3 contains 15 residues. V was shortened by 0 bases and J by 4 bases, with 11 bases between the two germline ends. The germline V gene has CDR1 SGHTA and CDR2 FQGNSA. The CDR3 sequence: CASSLASASADTQYF. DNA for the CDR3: TGTGCCAGCAGCTTAGCCTCAGCTAGCGCAGATACGCAGTATTTT. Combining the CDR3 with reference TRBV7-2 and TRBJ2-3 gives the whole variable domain GAGVSQSPSNKVTEKGKDVELRCDPISGHTALYWYRQSLGQGLEFLIYFQGNSAPDKSGLPSDRFSAERTGGSVSTLTIQRTQQEDSAVYLCASSLASASADTQYFGPGTRLTVL.

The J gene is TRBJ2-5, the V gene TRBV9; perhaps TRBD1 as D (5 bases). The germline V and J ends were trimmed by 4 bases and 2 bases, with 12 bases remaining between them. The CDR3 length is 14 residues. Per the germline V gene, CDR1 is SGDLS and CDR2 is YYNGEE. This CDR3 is CASSPRDSQETQYF. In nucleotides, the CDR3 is TGTGCCAGCAGCCCCCGAGACAGTCAAGAGACCCAGTACTTC.

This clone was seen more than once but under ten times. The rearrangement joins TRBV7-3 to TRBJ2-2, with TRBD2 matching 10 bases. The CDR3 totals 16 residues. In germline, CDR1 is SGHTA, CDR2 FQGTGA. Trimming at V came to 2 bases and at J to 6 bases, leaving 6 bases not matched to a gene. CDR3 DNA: TGTGCCAGCAGCTTACAAAGCGGGAGGGCCGCCGGGGAGCTGTTTTTT. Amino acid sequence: CASSLQSGRAAGELFF.

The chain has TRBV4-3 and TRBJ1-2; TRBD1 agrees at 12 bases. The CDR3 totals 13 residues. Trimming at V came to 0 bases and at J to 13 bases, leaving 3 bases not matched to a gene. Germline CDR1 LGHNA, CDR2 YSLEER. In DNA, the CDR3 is TGCGCCAGCAGCCAAGACCCGGGACAGGGGGCCACCTTC. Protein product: CASSQDPGQGATF.

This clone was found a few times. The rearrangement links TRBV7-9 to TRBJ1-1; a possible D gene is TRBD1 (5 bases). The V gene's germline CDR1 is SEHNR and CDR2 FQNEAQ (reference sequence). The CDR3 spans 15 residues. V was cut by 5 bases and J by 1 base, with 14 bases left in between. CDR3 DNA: TGTGCCAGCAGCAAAGAGGTCCAGGGGAACACTGAAGCTTTCTTT. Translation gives CASSKEVQGNTEAFF.

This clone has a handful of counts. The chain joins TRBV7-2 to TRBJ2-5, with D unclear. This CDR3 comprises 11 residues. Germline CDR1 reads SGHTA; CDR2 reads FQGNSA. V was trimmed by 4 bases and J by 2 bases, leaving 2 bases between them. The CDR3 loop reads CASSSQETQYF. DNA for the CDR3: TGTGCCAGCAGCTCTCAAGAGACCCAGTACTTC.

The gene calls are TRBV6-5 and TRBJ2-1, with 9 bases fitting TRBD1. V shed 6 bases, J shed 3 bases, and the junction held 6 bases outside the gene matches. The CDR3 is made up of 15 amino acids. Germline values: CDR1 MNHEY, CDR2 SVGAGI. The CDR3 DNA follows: TGTGCCAGCAGCCCGCGACAGGGGGGCTACAATGAGCAGTTCTTC. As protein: CASSPRQGGYNEQFF.

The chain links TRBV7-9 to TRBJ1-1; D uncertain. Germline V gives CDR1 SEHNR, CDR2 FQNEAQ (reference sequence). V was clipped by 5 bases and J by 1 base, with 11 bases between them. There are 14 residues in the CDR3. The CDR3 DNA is TGTGCCAGCAGCCCCCTGAGAGAGAACACTGAAGCTTTCTTT. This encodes CASSPLRENTEAFF. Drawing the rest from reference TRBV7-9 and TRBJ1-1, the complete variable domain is DTGVSQNPRHKITKRGQNVTFRCDPISEHNRLYWYRQTLGQGPEFLTYFQNEAQLEKSRLLSDRFSAERPKGSFSTLEIQRTEQGDSAMYLCASSPLRENTEAFFGQGTRLTVV.

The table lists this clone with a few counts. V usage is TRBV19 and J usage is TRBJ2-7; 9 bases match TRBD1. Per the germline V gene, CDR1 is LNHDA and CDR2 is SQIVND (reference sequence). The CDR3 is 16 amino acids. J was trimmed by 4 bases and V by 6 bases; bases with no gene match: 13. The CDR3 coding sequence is TGTGCCAGTAGCAGAACAGGGACAGGGAACAATTACGAGCAGTACTTC. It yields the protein CASSRTGTGNNYEQYF.